One and the same sample provided the 20 T cell receptor beta chains below, sequenced in a study of blood T cell repertoires in COVID-19 (TCRdb year 2020). Libraries were constructed by the immunoSEQ multiplex PCR assay. Held by TCRdb, this immuneACCESS table contains in-frame sequences only and omits some clones. Under half of the omission traces to an unresolved V gene where checked; the cause of the rest is unknown. This sample lists some 120,000 clones; around 80% were detected once. Roughly 35% of the sample comes from the top ten. Sequencing was done on a sample of peripheral blood. The receptors originated from a man in his forties or fifties with active or convalescent COVID-19.

The chain couples TRBV19 to TRBJ2-5, with D possibly being TRBD2 (5 bases). The germline V and J ends were trimmed by 3 bases and 8 bases, with 13 bases remaining between them. The CDR3 runs 13 residues. Germline V gene lookup returns CDR1 LNHDA and CDR2 SQIVND (reference sequence). Here the CDR3 reads CASSINAEETQYF. The DNA for the CDR3 is TGTGCCAGTAGTATCAATGCGGAGGAAACCCAGTACTTC.

The chain is built from TRBV3-1 (or the pseudogene TRBV3-2) and TRBJ2-5; 10 bases line up with TRBD1. V trimming: 4 bases; J trimming: 4 bases; junction bases outside the gene matches: 6. The CDR3 consists of 15 residues. Germline V CDR1 and CDR2: LGHDT, YNNKEL (reference sequence). The CDR3 is CASSPGQGLAETQYF. CDR3 in DNA: TGTGCCAGCAGCCCGGGACAGGGGTTGGCAGAGACCCAGTACTTC.

The chain has TRBV30 and TRBJ2-1; TRBD2 matches 14 bases. V shed 5 bases and J 7 bases; nucleotides not matched to a gene: 7. In germline, CDR1 is GTSNPN, CDR2 SVGIG (reference sequence). This CDR3 has 15 amino acids. CDR3 sequence reads: CAWARGLAGVNEQFF. CDR3 in DNA: TGTGCCTGGGCCAGGGGACTAGCGGGAGTGAATGAGCAGTTCTTC.

This chain links TRBV5-5 with TRBJ2-2; no clear D gene. The CDR3 extends over 14 amino acids. Trimming stripped 1 base from V and 1 base from J, with 5 bases between. Germline V CDR1 and CDR2: SGHKS, YYEKEE (reference sequence). As DNA, the CDR3 is TGTGCCAGCAGCTTGAACGGGAACACCGGGGAGCTGTTTTTT. Residues: CASSLNGNTGELFF.

CDR3 DNA: TGTGCCAGCAGTTTCGGGGGAAGTGAGCAGTTCTTC. Encoded protein: CASSFGGSEQFF. This sequence joins TRBV12-3 or TRBV12-4 and TRBJ2-1; tentative D call: TRBD2 (6 bases). The germline V and J ends were trimmed by 3 bases and 9 bases, with 9 bases remaining between them. There are 12 residues in the CDR3.

This clone has a handful of counts. V is TRBV11-2 and J is TRBJ1-2, with 7 bases identical to TRBD1. V lost 0 bases to trimming and J lost 8 bases; unmatched junction nucleotides: 6. CDR3 length equals 14 residues. Per the germline V gene, CDR1 is SGHAT and CDR2 is FQNNGV. The CDR3 coding sequence is TGTGCCAGCAGCTTAGAAAGGGGGCTAGGGGGCTACACCTTC. Its translation: CASSLERGLGGYTF.

This rearrangement joins TRBV7-2 to TRBJ1-2; the D gene is possibly TRBD1 (6 bases). Trimming shortened V by 4 bases and J by 2 bases, and 14 bases separated the two germline ends. The germline V gene has CDR1 SGHTA and CDR2 FQGNSA. There are 15 residues in the CDR3. CDR3 region: CASSSTYQGNYGYTF. The CDR3 DNA sequence: TGTGCCAGCAGCTCCACCTACCAGGGGAACTATGGCTACACCTTC.

The rearrangement links TRBV6-6 to TRBJ1-1, with D possibly TRBD1 on 6 matching bases. Germline V lookup: CDR1 MNHNY, CDR2 SVGAGI (reference sequence). The V end was cut by 6 bases, the J end by 0 bases, with 11 bases between. The CDR3 consists of 14 residues. In nucleotides, the CDR3 is TGTGCCAGCAGAATCCGGGACATGAACACTGAAGCTTTCTTT. Residues: CASRIRDMNTEAFF.

This clone was seen just once. J is TRBJ2-7 and V is TRBV14; weak D call: TRBD1 (6 bases). Trimming cost V 5 bases and J 0 bases, with 17 bases left between them. This CDR3 region has 16 residues. The V gene's germline CDR1 is SGHDN and CDR2 FVKESK. The chain's CDR3 is CASSDSSGVISYEQYF. DNA for the CDR3: TGTGCCAGCAGCGATTCCTCAGGGGTCATCTCCTACGAGCAGTACTTC.

The chain carries TRBV14 and TRBJ2-6; D gene ambiguous. This CDR3 spans 14 amino acids. Germline CDR1 reads SGHDN; CDR2 reads FVKESK. Trimming stripped 4 bases from V and 1 base from J, with 5 bases between. The CDR3 DNA sequence: TGTGCCAGCAGCCCCCCGTCTGGGGCCAACGTCCTGACTTTC. Protein product: CASSPPSGANVLTF. The entire variable domain, with the rest obtained from reference TRBV14 and TRBJ2-6, is as follows: EAGVTQFPSHSVIEKGQTVTLRCDPISGHDNLYWYRRVMGKEIKFLLHFVKESKQDESGMPNNRFLAERTGGTYSTLKVQPAELEDSGVYFCASSPPSGANVLTFGAGSRLTVL.

This rearrangement joins TRBV7-2 to TRBJ1-2; 7 bases match TRBD1. Germline assignment: CDR1 SGHTA and CDR2 FQGNSA. V lost 1 base and J lost 5; bases outside the gene matches: 7. The CDR3 is made up of 15 amino acids. The CDR3 loop reads CASSLEARGWYGYTF. The CDR3 DNA reads as TGTGCCAGCAGCTTAGAAGCCAGGGGGTGGTATGGCTACACCTTC.

The genes are TRBV13 and TRBJ1-1; D remains ambiguous. Looked up from germline, CDR1 is PRHDT and CDR2 is FYEKMQ (reference sequence). The CDR3 has 13 residues. V dropped 5 bases and J dropped 6 bases, with 13 bases sitting between them. CDR3: CASSQLLYSEAFF. The CDR3 DNA follows: TGTGCCAGCAGCCAACTCCTCTACTCTGAAGCTTTCTTT.

The CDR3 is CASSRRLAGGLSYNEQFF. CDR3 nucleotide sequence: TGTGCCAGCAGCAGGAGACTAGCGGGGGGCTTATCCTACAATGAGCAGTTCTTC. The chain is built from TRBV11-2 and TRBJ2-1; 13 nucleotides agree with TRBD2. V was clipped by 5 bases and J by 1 base; unmatched bases: 8. Germline V gene lookup returns CDR1 SGHAT and CDR2 FQNNGV. This CDR3 has 18 residues.

This clone turned up a few times. The chain couples TRBV7-3 to TRBJ1-5; D is perhaps TRBD1 (6 bases). Germline V CDR1 and CDR2: SGHTA, FQGTGA. CDR3 length equals 14 residues. V gave up 3 bases and J gave up 6 bases, with 12 bases separating them. The CDR3 here is CASSLGGGGQPQHF. The CDR3 DNA reads as TGTGCCAGCAGCTTGGGAGGGGGGGGTCAGCCCCAGCATTTT.

The genes are TRBV5-1 and TRBJ2-2; possibly TRBD1 for D (6 bases). The CDR3 has 16 amino acids. Deletions cut 4 bases from V and 0 bases from J, with 13 bases between. In germline, CDR1 is SGHRS, CDR2 YFSETQ. Here the CDR3 DNA reads TGCGCCAGCAGCCTTACCGGGACATCGAACACCGGGGAGCTGTTTTTT. This sequence encodes CASSLTGTSNTGELFF.

The count of this clone is one. The rearrangement uses TRBV9 and TRBJ2-1, with 8 bases that match TRBD2. CDR3 length equals 14 residues. Germline V lookup: CDR1 SGDLS, CDR2 YYNGEE. J was trimmed by 9 bases and V by 3 bases; bases with no gene match: 8. This CDR3 is CASSGPGLEAEQFF. The DNA of the CDR3 is TGTGCCAGCAGCGGTCCGGGACTAGAGGCTGAGCAGTTCTTC.

The gene calls are TRBV9 and TRBJ1-2, with D possibly TRBD1 on 5 matching bases. V lost 0 bases and J 1 base, leaving 10 bases between the germline ends. Germline V gene lookup returns CDR1 SGDLS and CDR2 YYNGEE. There are 15 residues in the CDR3. The CDR3 DNA sequence: TGTGCCAGCAGCGTAGATGACAGATATAACTATGGCTACACCTTC. Its protein is CASSVDDRYNYGYTF.

This rearrangement joins TRBV4-2 to TRBJ1-2, with TRBD1 as a possible D gene (6 bases). This CDR3 region has 15 residues. CDR1 is LGHNA, CDR2 YNFKEQ, per germline. V gave up 5 bases and J gave up 4 bases, with 17 bases separating them. CDR3 in amino acids: CASSREGEGGYGYTF. In DNA form, the CDR3 reads TGTGCCAGCAGCAGAGAGGGGGAGGGGGGCTATGGCTACACCTTC.

The chain joins TRBV30 to TRBJ2-1; D perhaps matches TRBD1 (6 bases). The length of the CDR3 is 14 residues. Germline loops: CDR1 GTSNPN, CDR2 SVGIG (reference sequence). Trimming removed 1 base from V and 3 bases from J, with 10 bases in between. The CDR3 nucleotides read TGTGCCTGGAGTGGAGGACAGAGCTACAATGAGCAGTTCTTC. Its translation: CAWSGGQSYNEQFF.

This clone has only one observation. V gene TRBV7-2 combines with J gene TRBJ1-1; D perhaps matches TRBD1 (6 bases). The CDR3 has 17 residues. V gave up 1 base and J gave up 0 bases, with 15 bases separating them. CDR1 is SGHTA and CDR2 is FQGNSA in the germline V gene. The CDR3 reads CASSLETGSFMNTEAFF. Here the CDR3 DNA reads TGTGCCAGCAGCTTAGAAACAGGGAGCTTCATGAACACTGAAGCTTTCTTT.